Described below is a single TCR beta chain sequence and its context. No cognate antigen has been identified for it. Nothing much larger sits one base from this clone, and base qualities are not available. The sample originates from a study of Ad26.COV2.S vaccination and SARS-CoV-2 variants (dated by TCRdb to the early 2020s). Regarding the research as a whole: Vaccine-arm donors were drawn from COV1001, a multicentre, randomized, double-blind, placebo-controlled phase I-IIa trial of Ad26.COV2.S in healthy adults. Ad26.COV2.S was given intramuscularly at 5x10^10 or 1x10^11 viral particles, as a single shot or as two shots 56 days apart. TCRbeta repertoire sequencing was used to assess the specificity and breadth of SARS-CoV-2-reactive T cell receptors after Ad26.COV2.S vaccination. The TCR-sequenced set comprised approximately 30 samples: approximately 19 Ad26.COV2.S vaccine recipients, 5 placebo recipients and 8 SARS-CoV-2 convalescent individuals. Trial participants were randomized into five groups of five: low-dose or high-dose Ad26.COV2.S given once or twice, or placebo on both occasions. Investigators remained blinded to trial group allocation during experiments and outcome assessment. Study-level results and caveats: Comparable non-spike TCR breadth was observed between vaccine and placebo recipients, consistent with only spike being contained in the vaccine. The authors noted that total T cell responses may have been underestimated by the TCR breadth and depth analyses. Spike-specific TCR breadth was higher in Ad26.COV2.S recipients than in placebo recipients (P = 0.0014). Substantial breadth of spike-specific CD8+ and CD4+ T cell responses was reported after vaccination. The study was not powered for comparison of responses between vaccine doses or regimens.

Inclusive of the bounding cysteine and phenylalanine, the CDR3 is 14 residues long. This entry keeps only the CDR3 DNA: 42 bases, framed from base 1. V lost 4 bases and J lost 5 bases; the stretch between them is 13 bases long. From a lookup of the germline V gene, CDR1 and CDR2 are SGHRS and YFSETQ. The immunoSEQ Assay was used to sequence TCRbeta CDR3 regions. After extraction, genomic DNA underwent amplification by bias-controlled multiplex PCR, followed by high-throughput sequencing. Processing in the source paper ran as follows. Collapsing and filtering of sequences were performed to quantify the absolute abundance of each unique TCRbeta CDR3 region. T cell fraction was estimated by normalization of TCRbeta template counts to usable DNA, with usable DNA being measured through amplification of reference genes present in all nucleated cells. Repertoire TCRs were annotated as SARS-CoV-2-specific by exact matching of V gene, CDR3 amino acid sequence and J gene to a known reactive TCR set. MIRA supplied the reference SARS-CoV-2 TCR set, which was filtered for enrichment in COVID-19-positive ImmuneCODE repertoires so that public or cross-reactive TCRs were removed. Drawing on the MIRA antigens, annotated TCRs were analysed further at the level of specific ORF or position within ORF. Breadth was defined as annotated unique rearrangements over total unique productive rearrangements; depth was the summed frequency of those rearrangements. Two-sided Wilcoxon rank-sum tests were applied when comparing TCR breadth between groups. TCRdb holds this immuneACCESS table with in-frame rearrangements only. Some clones are missing; in checked studies, unresolved V genes explain under half, and the rest has no known cause. V, J and clone size reflect that table, while D and trimming were determined from the DNA. The sample has approximately 410,000 clones on record, about 90% of them singletons. The ten largest clonotypes hold around 1.8% of the sample.

The sample's treatment or condition label, in plain terms: about 20 received Ad26.COV2.S at low or high dose, single or two shots; 5 received placebo; per-sample allocation not given. For vaccine and placebo recipients, the sequenced repertoires came from samples collected on day 63 after the first injection. In Cohort 1b, around 23 adults aged 18-55 years were enrolled at a single site in Boston, USA, between 29 July and 7 August 2020. Ad26.COV2.S was a replication-incompetent adenovirus type 26 vector that expressed a prefusion-stabilized SARS-CoV-2 spike protein derived from the original Wuhan strain.

The sequences come from peripheral blood, collected in a trial of Ad26.COV2.S vaccine versus placebo. Recombination connected TRBV5-1 to TRBJ2-1; the D gene assignment is ambiguous. The receptor comes from a person between 18 and 65 years old who received the Ad26.COV2.S COVID-19 vaccine or a placebo. The CDR3 sequence is CASSPVRGNNEQFF. The nucleotide sequence is TGCGCCAGCAGCCCTGTTCGAGGTAACAATGAGCAGTTCTTC.